The next 32 T cell receptor beta chains were all read from a single sample in a study of cytomegalovirus exposure and HLA in healthy donors. PCR involved 60 Vbeta and 13 Jbeta primers. Only in-frame clones appear in the TCRdb table, and some are missing; sequencing was by immunoSEQ multiplex PCR. The sample consists of under 200,000 clones, around 88% of them appearing once. Sequences were obtained from PBMCs. The receptors shown here come from a woman in her late teens or twenties in good health and CMV-seronegative.

V is TRBV27 and J is TRBJ1-5; D remains ambiguous. V gave up 2 bases and J gave up 0 bases, with 8 bases separating them. CDR1 MNHEY and CDR2 SMNVEV come from the germline V gene (reference sequence). The CDR3 consists of 15 residues. CDR3 sequence: CASSLRQDSNQPQHF. For the CDR3, the DNA is TGTGCCAGCAGTTTAAGGCAGGATAGCAATCAGCCCCAGCATTTT.

This chain connects TRBV27 to TRBJ1-4, with 11 positions matching TRBD1. Germline V gene sequence: CDR1 MNHEY, CDR2 SMNVEV (reference sequence). J was trimmed by 8 bases and V by 6 bases; bases with no gene match: 5. CDR3 length equals 14 residues. The CDR3 DNA reads as TGTGCCAGCAGCACCCGGACAGGGGGCGAAAAACTGTTTTTT. This translates into CASSTRTGGEKLFF.

This chain joins TRBV29-1 and TRBJ1-2; D might be TRBD1 (5 bases). V dropped 6 bases and J dropped 13 bases, with 15 bases sitting between them. The germline gives CDR1 SQVTM, CDR2 ANQGSEA. The CDR3 totals 10 residues. The CDR3 loop reads CSVNTGPLTF. CDR3 nucleotides: TGCAGCGTCAATACAGGCCCCCTCACCTTC.

The rearrangement links TRBV6-5 to TRBJ2-2; D is unresolved. CDR1 and CDR2 (germline): MNHEY, SVGAGI. Trimming took off 6 bases at V and 6 bases at J, with 14 bases between the two ends. CDR3 length equals 14 residues. For the CDR3, the DNA is TGTGCCAGCAGCCATACCGGGTTCTCCGGGGAGCTGTTTTTT. It codes for CASSHTGFSGELFF.

V is TRBV2 and J is TRBJ1-3, with 7 bases fitting TRBD1. Germline assignment: CDR1 SNHLY and CDR2 FYNNEI. The length of the CDR3 is 19 residues. V gave up 7 bases and J gave up 0 bases; unmatched junction bases: 18. CDR3 residues: CASKGQGGRRGLSGNTIYF. The CDR3 DNA sequence: TGTGCCAGCAAAGGTCAGGGGGGTAGGCGGGGCCTCTCTGGAAACACCATATATTTT.

V and J are TRBV28 and TRBJ2-7; the D gene is possibly TRBD1 (6 bases). V was shortened by 7 bases and J by 2 bases, with 12 bases between the two germline ends. Per the germline V gene, CDR1 is MDHEN and CDR2 is SYDVKM. The CDR3 covers 13 residues. The CDR3 sequence: CASTHRVPYEQYF. The CDR3 nucleotides are TGTGCCAGCACCCACAGGGTCCCCTACGAGCAGTACTTC.

This clone was observed a few times. The J gene is TRBJ1-4, the V gene TRBV10-3, with unresolved D. The CDR3 has 12 amino acids. Germline loops: CDR1 ENHRY, CDR2 SYGVKD. Trimming left V 4 bases short and J 7 bases short, with 7 bases between. The CDR3 sequence is CAISVRGEKLFF. Written as DNA, the CDR3 is TGTGCCATCAGTGTTAGAGGTGAAAAACTGTTTTTT.

This sequence joins TRBV6-1 and TRBJ1-2, with 7 bases lining up with TRBD1. V was clipped by 6 bases and J by 2 bases; unmatched bases: 3. This CDR3 is 13 amino acids long. Germline V gene sequence: CDR1 MNHNS, CDR2 SASEGT. This CDR3 is CASRAGGNYGYTF. The CDR3 bases are TGTGCCAGCAGGGCAGGGGGAAACTATGGCTACACCTTC.

There are a few counts of this clone. V and J are TRBV6-1 and TRBJ1-4; the D gene is possibly TRBD1 (6 bases). The V gene's germline CDR1 is MNHNS and CDR2 SASEGT. Trimming pared 4 bases from V and 2 bases from J, leaving 8 bases between. The CDR3 has 14 residues. This chain's CDR3 is CASSAQGTNEKLFF. The CDR3 DNA is TGTGCCAGCAGTGCTCAGGGGACTAATGAAAAACTGTTTTTT.

This clone was recorded only once. The chain carries TRBV6-1 and TRBJ1-1; D perhaps matches TRBD1 (5 bases). Trimming left V 6 bases short and J 0 bases short, with 8 bases between. Germline V lookup: CDR1 MNHNS, CDR2 SASEGT. CDR3 length: 13 amino acids. For the CDR3, the DNA is TGTGCCAGCAGGGAGACAGTGAACACTGAAGCTTTCTTT. This encodes CASRETVNTEAFF.

The J gene is TRBJ1-5, the V gene TRBV6-6; tentatively, D is TRBD1 (6 bases). Deletions cut 5 bases from V and 7 bases from J, with 15 bases between. The CDR3 has 14 residues. Germline CDR1 reads MNHNY; CDR2 reads SVGAGI (reference sequence). The CDR3 DNA follows: TGTGCCAGCAGTCGAGAGGGGGATTGGCAGCCCCAGCATTTT. This gives the protein CASSREGDWQPQHF.

V is TRBV5-1 and J is TRBJ2-1; 13 bases match TRBD2. The germline gives CDR1 SGHRS, CDR2 YFSETQ. This CDR3 is 15 amino acids long. With V trimmed by 7 bases and J by 7 bases, 8 bases remained unmatched. CDR3 coding DNA: TGCGCCAGCCAACGACCGGGACTAGCGGGAAATGAGCAGTTCTTC. This codes for CASQRPGLAGNEQFF.

The chain uses TRBV6-1 and TRBJ1-2, with D unclear. V was pared by 4 bases and J by 3 bases, with 9 bases between. The CDR3 consists of 13 residues. The germline V gene encodes CDR1 MNHNS and CDR2 SASEGT. CDR3 in amino acids: CASSAGNDYGYTF. The CDR3, as DNA: TGTGCCAGCAGTGCCGGGAACGACTATGGCTACACCTTC.

The chain employs TRBV11-1 and TRBJ2-1; the D gene is possibly TRBD2 (5 bases). From germline, CDR1 is SGHAT and CDR2 FQDESV (reference sequence). V was trimmed by 1 base and J by 4 bases, leaving 11 bases between them. The CDR3 has 15 amino acids. The CDR3 DNA is TGTGCCAGCAGCTTAGAGGCAGCGGAGTACAATGAGCAGTTCTTC. Translated, it gives CASSLEAAEYNEQFF.

This chain joins TRBV28 and TRBJ2-5; D unclear. The CDR3 extends over 11 amino acids. Germline V gene data show CDR1 as MDHEN and CDR2 as SYDVKM. The V gene lost 4 bases and the J gene lost 4 bases, with 4 bases spanning the gap. The CDR3 DNA is TGTGCCAGCAGTTCCTCAGAGACCCAGTACTTC. It encodes CASSSSETQYF.

The chain employs TRBV2 and TRBJ2-2; weak D call: TRBD1 (6 bases). The germline V gene has CDR1 SNHLY and CDR2 FYNNEI. V was trimmed by 6 bases and J by 11 bases, leaving 13 bases between them. The CDR3 contains 12 residues. CDR3 nucleotide sequence: TGTGCCAGCAGCTACACAGGGTCCGAGCTGTTTTTT. Its protein product is CASSYTGSELFF.

The chain uses TRBV28 and TRBJ1-2; TRBD1 matches 11 bases. The CDR3 is made up of 15 amino acids. Trimming took 7 bases from V and 5 from J; bases not matched to a gene: 9. CDR1 MDHEN and CDR2 SYDVKM come from the germline V gene. This chain's CDR3 is CASILGTGGLYGYTF. In DNA form, the CDR3 reads TGTGCCAGCATCCTAGGGACAGGGGGATTGTATGGCTACACCTTC.

The chain recombines TRBV28 with TRBJ1-4; unclear D gene. The germline gives CDR1 MDHEN, CDR2 SYDVKM. This CDR3 has 12 residues. Trimming removed 5 bases from V and 8 bases from J, with 9 bases in between. CDR3 sequence: CASSTTQEKLFF. In DNA, the CDR3 is TGTGCCAGCAGTACCACACAAGAAAAACTGTTTTTT.

This chain links TRBV7-6 with TRBJ2-7; weak D call: TRBD1 (7 bases). V gave up 4 bases and J gave up 2 bases, with 15 bases separating them. Germline V gene data show CDR1 as SGHVS and CDR2 as FNYEAQ. This CDR3 has 15 residues. The DNA of the CDR3 is TGTGCCAGCAGCTCAGGGGGGACCGAACCCTACGAGCAGTACTTC. Its translation is CASSSGGTEPYEQYF.

This clone has a handful of counts. The chain recombines TRBV5-6 with TRBJ1-3; 7 bases are a match to TRBD1. There are 14 residues in the CDR3. Trimming cost V 4 bases and J 0 bases; bases outside gene matches: 1. Germline CDR1 and CDR2: SGHDT and YYEEEE. The CDR3 spells CASSDRDSGNTIYF. The CDR3 coding sequence is TGTGCCAGCAGCGACAGGGACTCTGGAAACACCATATATTTT.

The rearrangement links TRBV19 to TRBJ2-1; 7 bases match TRBD1. With V trimmed by 3 bases and J by 6 bases, 11 bases remained unmatched. This CDR3 has 16 amino acids. Germline V lookup: CDR1 LNHDA, CDR2 SQIVND (reference sequence). CDR3 protein: CASSIIPGQRSNEQFF. The CDR3 bases are TGTGCCAGTAGTATCATACCGGGACAGAGATCCAATGAGCAGTTCTTC. The full variable domain, in which reference TRBV19 and TRBJ2-1 provide the parts outside the CDR3, is DGGITQSPKYLFRKEGQNVTLSCEQNLNHDAMYWYRQDPGQGLRLIYYSQIVNDFQKGDIAEGYSVSREKKESFPLTVTSAQKNPTAFYLCASSIIPGQRSNEQFFGPGTRLTVL.

V is TRBV11-2 and J is TRBJ1-2; 10 bases line up with TRBD1. The ends lost 5 bases at V and 3 bases at J; junction bases unmatched: 9. The length of the CDR3 is 16 residues. Germline CDR1 reads SGHAT; CDR2 reads FQNNGV. The CDR3 DNA sequence: TGTGCCAGCAGCCGACAGGGGGCGGGGGGAGACTATGGCTACACCTTC. Translating gives CASSRQGAGGDYGYTF.

The CDR3 nucleotides are TGTGCCAGCAGCCGTTCCTATCGCTACGAGCAGTACTTC. Protein product: CASSRSYRYEQYF. The rearrangement uses TRBV6-6 and TRBJ2-7; D is uncertain. CDR1 is MNHNY, CDR2 SVGAGI, per germline (reference sequence). V lost 6 bases, J lost 3 bases, and 12 bases lay in between. The CDR3 has 13 residues.

This clone was detected a few times. The chain employs TRBV4-1 and TRBJ1-4, with D tentatively TRBD1 (5 bases). Germline values: CDR1 MGHRA, CDR2 YSYEKL. CDR3 length: 13 amino acids. Trimming stripped 1 base from V and 8 bases from J, with 8 bases between. The chain's CDR3 is CASSQARTEKLFF. In DNA form, the CDR3 reads TGCGCCAGCAGCCAAGCTCGGACAGAAAAACTGTTTTTT.

The chain combines TRBV28 with TRBJ1-2, with a tentative D call TRBD1 (5 bases). This CDR3 has 18 residues. CDR1 is MDHEN, CDR2 SYDVKM, per germline. Trimming left V 1 base short and J 0 bases short, with 18 bases between. CDR3 bases: TGTGCCAGCAGTTTATCCCAGGGATCCGCTGATCCTAACTATGGCTACACCTTC. Protein product: CASSLSQGSADPNYGYTF.

CDR3 residues: CASSQTGDFTDTQYF. Here the CDR3 DNA reads TGTGCCAGCAGCCAGACAGGGGACTTCACAGATACGCAGTATTTT. The chain is built from TRBV7-7 and TRBJ2-3; TRBD1 matches at 8 bases. The CDR3 sequence is 15 residues long. Germline loops: CDR1 SSHAT, CDR2 FNYEAQ (reference sequence). V was clipped by 5 bases and J by 2 bases; unmatched bases: 6.

The rearrangement joins TRBV7-8 to TRBJ2-3; D is unclear. Looked up from germline, CDR1 is SGHVS and CDR2 is FQNEAQ. The V and J ends lost 8 bases and 0 bases respectively, with 12 bases between them. This CDR3 is 14 amino acids long. The CDR3 loop reads CASLRLISTDTQYF. The CDR3 DNA follows: TGTGCCAGCCTTAGATTGATTAGCACAGATACGCAGTATTTT.

CDR3 sequence reads: CASSLAGANNQPQHF. The CDR3 DNA is TGTGCCAGCAGTTTAGCAGGGGCTAACAATCAGCCCCAGCATTTT. This chain uses TRBV27 with TRBJ1-5, with TRBD1 as a possible D gene (6 bases). V lost 2 bases and J lost 3, with 11 bases in between. The V gene's germline CDR1 is MNHEY and CDR2 SMNVEV (reference sequence). CDR3 size: 15 residues.

The DNA of the CDR3 is TGTGCCAGCAGCCAAGATATTGCCAGGGAGGGCACTGAAGCTTTCTTT. Translating gives CASSQDIAREGTEAFF. The chain recombines TRBV14 with TRBJ1-1, with D tentatively TRBD1 (5 bases). The CDR3 length is 16 residues. Germline CDR1 and CDR2: SGHDN and FVKESK. Between the trimmed V and J ends, which lost 0 bases and 4 bases, there was a span of 15 bases.

The chain links TRBV5-4 to TRBJ2-3; possibly TRBD2 for D (5 bases). V lost 8 bases and J lost 6, with 19 bases in between. This CDR3 spans 14 amino acids. Germline V gene lookup returns CDR1 SGHNT and CDR2 YYREEE (reference sequence). CDR3 protein: CASHPASGSDTQYF. The CDR3 coding sequence is TGTGCCAGTCACCCGGCGAGCGGATCCGATACGCAGTATTTT.

The chain uses TRBV5-6 and TRBJ1-2, with D hard to call. The CDR3 is made up of 13 amino acids. The V gene's germline CDR1 is SGHDT and CDR2 YYEEEE. V lost 0 bases, J lost 6 bases, and 9 bases lay in between. CDR3 coding DNA: TGTGCCAGCAGCTTGGGGGCAGCGGATGGCTACACCTTC. It specifies CASSLGAADGYTF.

This clone was detected a few times. The chain uses TRBV28 and TRBJ1-4, with TRBD1 identical over 10 bases. CDR1 MDHEN and CDR2 SYDVKM come from the germline V gene. This CDR3 has 21 amino acids. V gave up 2 bases and J gave up 7 bases; unmatched junction bases: 22. The CDR3 nucleotides are TGTGCCAGCAGTTTACCAGGGGCAACATTGTGGGGACAGGGGTGGGGTGAAAAACTGTTTTTT. Translated, it gives CASSLPGATLWGQGWGEKLFF. The full variable domain, rest sourced from reference TRBV28 and TRBJ1-4, is DVKVTQSSRYLVKRTGEKVFLECVQDMDHENMFWYRQDPGLGLRLIYFSYDVKMKEKGDIPEGYSVSREKKERFSLILESASTNQTSMYLCASSLPGATLWGQGWGEKLFFGSGTQLSVL.